This T cell receptor beta chain comes out of a study of blood T cell repertoires in COVID-19. The wider study: Samples representing acute and convalescent COVID-19 were sourced from the United States, Italy and Spain. The cDNA or gDNA used as material had been derived from T cells, B-cell-depleted T cells, or PBMCs.

V was pared by 0 bases and J by 5 bases, with 9 bases between. Looked up from germline, CDR1 is SGHRS and CDR2 is YFSETQ. The CDR3 consists of 14 residues. Assignments of participants to cohorts depended upon their own reported clinical history. Some clones are missing from TCRdb's copy, which holds only in-frame ones; the method was immunoSEQ multiplex PCR. The data contain about 300,000 clones, 70% to 90% of them seen just once; the ten biggest clones take up around 4%. The V gene is TRBV5-1, the J gene TRBJ2-1; a weak D match, TRBD2 (5 bases). Sequences were obtained from PBMCs or T cells enriched from blood (not recorded which). This TCR was sampled from a man in his thirties or forties who had recovered from COVID-19. The CDR3 DNA reads TGCGCCAGCAGCTTGGGCGGGTTGGACAATGAGCAGTTCTTC. Translation gives CASSLGGLDNEQFF.